The following is a T cell receptor beta chain sequence with its context. Its antigen is as yet unknown. This CDR3 comprises 13 residues. The germline V and J ends were trimmed by 6 bases and 4 bases, with 13 bases remaining between them. Looked up from germline, CDR1 is MNHEY and CDR2 is SMNVEV (reference sequence). The source of the sample is a study of shared clonotypes between healthy human individuals. Study-wide findings and caveats: The donor pool, a small one, limited the genetic and exposure-history diversity represented.

Original processing notes: Filtering was not the same, since immunoSEQ gave junction-only sequences without quality scores. TCRdb's table, derived via immunoSEQ multiplex PCR, lists solely in-frame clones and lacks some. V and J calls plus clone size are reproduced from that table; the DNA served to infer D and trimming. This table has 950,000 to 1,200,000 clones, 60% to 85% appearing once. This receptor was identified in a man younger than 30 in good health. Some clones in this sample may be carry-over from other donors' samples. The sample taken for sequencing was memory CD4+ T cells from PBMCs. The sample's subset: CD45RA-negative fraction. The genes are TRBV27 and TRBJ2-7; a possible D gene is TRBD2 (5 bases). The CDR3 here is CASSPRGFYEQYF. CDR3 nucleotides: TGTGCCAGCAGCCCCCGAGGGTTTTACGAGCAGTACTTC.